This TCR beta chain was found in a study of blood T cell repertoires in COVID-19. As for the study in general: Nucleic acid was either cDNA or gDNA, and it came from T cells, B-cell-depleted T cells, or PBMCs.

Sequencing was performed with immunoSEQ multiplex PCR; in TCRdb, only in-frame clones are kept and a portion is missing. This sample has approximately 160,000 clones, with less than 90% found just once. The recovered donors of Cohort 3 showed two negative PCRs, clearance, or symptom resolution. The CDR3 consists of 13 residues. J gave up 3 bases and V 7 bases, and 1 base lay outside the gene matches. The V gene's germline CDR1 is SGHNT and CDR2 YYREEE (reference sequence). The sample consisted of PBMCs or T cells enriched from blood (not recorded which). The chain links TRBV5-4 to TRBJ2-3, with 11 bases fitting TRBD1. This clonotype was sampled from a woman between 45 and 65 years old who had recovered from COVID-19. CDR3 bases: TGTGCCAGCGGACAGGGGGCGACAGATACGCAGTATTTT. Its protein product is CASGQGATDTQYF.